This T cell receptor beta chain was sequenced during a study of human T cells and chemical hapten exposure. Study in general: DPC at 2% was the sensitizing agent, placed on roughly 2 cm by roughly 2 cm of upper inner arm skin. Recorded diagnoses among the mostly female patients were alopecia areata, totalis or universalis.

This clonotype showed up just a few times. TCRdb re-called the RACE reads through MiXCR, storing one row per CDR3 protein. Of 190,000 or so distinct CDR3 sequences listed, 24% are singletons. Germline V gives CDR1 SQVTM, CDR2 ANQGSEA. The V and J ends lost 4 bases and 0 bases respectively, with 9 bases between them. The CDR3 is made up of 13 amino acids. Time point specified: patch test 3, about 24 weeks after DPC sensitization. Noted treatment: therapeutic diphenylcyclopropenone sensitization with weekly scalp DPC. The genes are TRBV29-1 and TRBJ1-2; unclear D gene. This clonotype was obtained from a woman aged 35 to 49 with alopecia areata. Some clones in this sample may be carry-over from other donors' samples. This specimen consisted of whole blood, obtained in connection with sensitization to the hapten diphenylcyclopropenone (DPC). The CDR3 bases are TGCAGCGTTGCCCAGTTGACTAACTATGGCTACACCTTC. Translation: CSVAQLTNYGYTF.